These T cell receptor beta chains were read from a single sample in a study of shared clonotypes between healthy human individuals. Sequencing used immunoSEQ multiplex PCR; TCRdb keeps in-frame clones, though not all of them. The sample has around 990,000 clones, about 80% seen once; the top ten hold roughly 0.82%. Sequencing was performed on memory CD4+ T cells from PBMCs. These TCRs come from a man aged 18-30 years in good health. Some clones in this sample may be carry-over from other donors' samples. Each CDR3 is given with its conserved first and last residue. D genes are given only for firm matches. Expanded clones are given a class, and other clones once, few, many or no size at all.

j_call clone_size v_call d_call cdr3_aa cdr3_nt
TRBJ2-7 NA TRBV9 TRBD1 CASSVAPTGISLEQYF TGTGCCAGCAGCGTAGCCCCGACAGGGATATCGCTCGAGCAGTACTTC
TRBJ1-1 once TRBV7-3 TRBD1 CASSRQGVAEAFF TGTGCCAGCAGCAGACAGGGGGTCGCTGAAGCTTTCTTT
TRBJ1-5 NA TRBV7-2 NA CASSSRDKNQPQHF TGTGCCAGCAGCTCCCGGGACAAAAATCAGCCCCAGCATTTT
TRBJ2-5 NA TRBV7-9 TRBD2 CASSLRLAGQETQYF TGTGCCAGCAGCCTCAGACTAGCGGGGCAAGAGACCCAGTACTTC
TRBJ1-3 NA TRBV4-2 NA CASSLAQVSGNTIYF TGTGCCAGCAGCCTCGCACAGGTATCTGGAAACACCATATATTTT
TRBJ1-4 few TRBV30 NA CAWGAGTADEKLFF TGTGCCTGGGGAGCCGGGACGGCGGATGAAAAACTGTTTTTT
TRBJ2-5 NA TRBV10-2 NA CASSETTGEETQYF TGCGCCAGCAGTGAGACAACGGGCGAAGAGACCCAGTACTTC
TRBJ1-3 NA TRBV28 TRBD1 CASKDRRSGNTIYF TGTGCCAGCAAGGACAGGCGCTCTGGAAACACCATATATTTT
TRBJ2-3 NA TRBV18 TRBD2 CASSPGLAGVRDTQYF TGTGCCAGCTCACCGGGACTAGCGGGAGTTAGGGATACGCAGTATTTT
TRBJ2-1 NA TRBV28 TRBD2 CASSSRLANEQFF TGTGCCAGCAGTTCCCGACTAGCAAATGAGCAGTTCTTC
TRBJ2-7 NA TRBV30 TRBD2 CAWSVRTSGKPYEQYF TGTGCCTGGAGTGTACGGACTAGCGGGAAACCCTACGAGCAGTACTTC
TRBJ2-4 once TRBV28 TRBD2 CASSPPASGSTIQYF TGTGCCAGCAGTCCCCCGGCTAGCGGGAGTACTATTCAGTACTTC
TRBJ1-5 NA TRBV2 NA CASSEKGREANQPQHF TGTGCCAGCAGTGAAAAGGGTCGCGAGGCAAATCAGCCCCAGCATTTT
TRBJ2-7 NA TRBV7-2 TRBD2 CASSKGPPREGGYEQYF TGTGCCAGCAGCAAGGGCCCCCCTCGGGAGGGGGGATACGAGCAGTACTTC
TRBJ2-4 NA TRBV2 NA CASSTGLLAKNIQYF TGTGCCAGCAGTACTGGACTGCTAGCCAAAAACATTCAGTACTTC
TRBJ2-3 NA TRBV6-6 TRBD1 CASSYSTQGADTQYF TGTGCCAGCAGTTACTCGACTCAGGGGGCCGATACGCAGTATTTT
TRBJ2-1 NA TRBV7-8 NA CASSQGESPYNEQFF TGTGCCAGCAGCCAAGGGGAGAGCCCCTACAATGAGCAGTTCTTC
TRBJ2-5 few TRBV11-2 TRBD2 CASGDLGLAGRETQYF TGTGCCAGCGGGGATTTGGGACTAGCCGGGAGGGAGACCCAGTACTTC
TRBJ1-6 NA TRBV5-4 NA CASSLWAADSPLHF TGTGCCAGCAGCTTGTGGGCGGCGGATTCACCCCTCCACTTT
TRBJ2-3 many TRBV7-3 TRBD1 CASSPGTGTDTQYF TGTGCCAGCAGCCCGGGGACAGGGACAGATACGCAGTATTTT
TRBJ2-1 NA TRBV7-3 TRBD1 CASSPTTGTGYYNEQFF TGTGCCAGCAGCCCCACGACCGGGACAGGGTACTACAATGAGCAGTTCTTC
TRBJ2-7 NA TRBV28 NA CASSLGGTAPTYEQYF TGTGCCAGCAGTTTAGGCGGGACTGCACCCACTTACGAGCAGTACTTC
TRBJ2-7 NA TRBV9 NA CASTPQGGSYEQYF TGTGCCAGCACCCCCCAGGGAGGCTCCTACGAGCAGTACTTC
TRBJ1-1 NA TRBV10-3 NA CAISGQINTEAFF TGTGCCATCAGTGGACAGATTAACACTGAAGCTTTCTTT
TRBJ2-7 NA TRBV15 NA CATSRDRSGTYEQYF TGTGCCACCAGCAGAGATCGGAGCGGAACCTACGAGCAGTACTTC
TRBJ2-7 NA TRBV28 TRBD2 CASSFSQSGSDEQYF TGTGCCAGCAGTTTTAGTCAGAGCGGGAGCGACGAGCAGTACTTC
TRBJ2-3 NA TRBV2 TRBD2 CAGGTSGSTDTQYF TGTGCCGGCGGGACTAGCGGGAGCACAGATACGCAGTATTTT
TRBJ2-3 NA TRBV5-1 TRBD2 CASSRGTRGRPDTQYF TGCGCCAGCAGCAGGGGGACTAGAGGTCGCCCAGATACGCAGTATTTT
TRBJ2-2 NA TRBV20-1 NA CSGGYFGELFF TGCAGTGGAGGGTATTTCGGGGAGCTGTTTTTT
TRBJ1-2 NA TRBV25-1 NA CASRSPGRADGYTF TGTGCCAGCAGATCCCCGGGAAGGGCGGATGGCTACACCTTC